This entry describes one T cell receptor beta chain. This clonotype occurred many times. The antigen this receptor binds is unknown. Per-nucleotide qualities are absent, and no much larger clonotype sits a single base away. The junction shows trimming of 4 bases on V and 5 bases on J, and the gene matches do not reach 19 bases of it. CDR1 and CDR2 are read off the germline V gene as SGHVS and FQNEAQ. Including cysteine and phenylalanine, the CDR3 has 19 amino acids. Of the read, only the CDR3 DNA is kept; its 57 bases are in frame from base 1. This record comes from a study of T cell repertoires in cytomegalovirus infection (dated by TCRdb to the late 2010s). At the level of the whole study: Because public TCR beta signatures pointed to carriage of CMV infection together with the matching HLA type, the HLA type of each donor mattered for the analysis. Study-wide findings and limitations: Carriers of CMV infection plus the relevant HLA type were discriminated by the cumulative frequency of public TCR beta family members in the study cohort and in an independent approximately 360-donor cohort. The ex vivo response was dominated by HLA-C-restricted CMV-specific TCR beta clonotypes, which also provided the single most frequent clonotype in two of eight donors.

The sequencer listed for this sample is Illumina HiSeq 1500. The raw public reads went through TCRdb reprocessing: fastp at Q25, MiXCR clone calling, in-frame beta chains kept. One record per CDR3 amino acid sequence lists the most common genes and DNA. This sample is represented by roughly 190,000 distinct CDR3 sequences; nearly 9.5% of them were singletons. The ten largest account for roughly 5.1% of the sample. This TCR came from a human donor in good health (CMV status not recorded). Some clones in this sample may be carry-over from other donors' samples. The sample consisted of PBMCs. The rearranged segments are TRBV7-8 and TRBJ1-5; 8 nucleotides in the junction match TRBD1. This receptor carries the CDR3 CASSSRLAYRDRSHQPQHF. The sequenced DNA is TGTGCCAGCAGCTCCCGCCTTGCCTACCGGGACAGGAGTCATCAGCCCCAGCATTTT.